The clone carrying this T cell receptor (beta chain) was seen a few times. The sample is drawn from a study of long-term antiretroviral therapy in people with HIV. The libraries were made with immunoSEQ v3.0 at survey level. Data came from immunoSEQ multiplex PCR; TCRdb stores just in-frame clones and leaves some out. The sample lists around 25,000 clones; around 83% were seen once. Trimming pared 0 bases from V and 5 bases from J, leaving 14 bases between. The CDR3 is made up of 15 amino acids. The germline CDR1 and CDR2 sequences are SGHRS and YFSETQ. This sequence originates from a woman under 40 with HIV. The chain employs TRBV5-1 and TRBJ2-5; tentative D call: TRBD2 (5 bases). This specimen was unsorted PBMCs, taken 1.9 years after starting antiretroviral therapy. CDR3 sequence reads: CASSLGIGEGETQYF. In DNA form, the CDR3 reads TGCGCCAGCAGCTTGGGTATCGGGGAAGGGGAGACCCAGTACTTC.